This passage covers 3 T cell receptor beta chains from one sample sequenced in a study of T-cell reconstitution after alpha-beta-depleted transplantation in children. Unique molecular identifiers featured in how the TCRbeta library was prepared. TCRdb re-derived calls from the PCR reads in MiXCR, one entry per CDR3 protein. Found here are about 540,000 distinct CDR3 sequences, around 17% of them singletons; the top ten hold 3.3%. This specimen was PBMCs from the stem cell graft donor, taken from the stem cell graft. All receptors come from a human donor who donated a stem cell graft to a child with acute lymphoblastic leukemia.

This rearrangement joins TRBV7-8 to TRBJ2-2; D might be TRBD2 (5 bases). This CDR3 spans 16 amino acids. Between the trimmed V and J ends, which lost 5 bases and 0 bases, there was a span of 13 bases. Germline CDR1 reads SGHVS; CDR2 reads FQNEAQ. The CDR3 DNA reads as TGTGCCAGCAGCGCTGGACTGGAGACGAACACCGGGGAGCTGTTTTTT. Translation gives CASSAGLETNTGELFF.

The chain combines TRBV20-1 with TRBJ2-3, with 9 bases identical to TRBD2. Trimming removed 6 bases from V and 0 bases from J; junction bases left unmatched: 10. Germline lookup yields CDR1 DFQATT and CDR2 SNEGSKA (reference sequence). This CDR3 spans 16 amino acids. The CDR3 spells CSAFIRLAASTDTQYF. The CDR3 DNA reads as TGCAGTGCCTTCATCCGACTAGCGGCCAGCACAGATACGCAGTATTTT.

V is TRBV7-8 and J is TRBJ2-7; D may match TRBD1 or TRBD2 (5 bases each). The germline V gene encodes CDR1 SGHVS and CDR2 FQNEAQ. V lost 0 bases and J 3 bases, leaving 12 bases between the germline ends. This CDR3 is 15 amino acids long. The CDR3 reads CASSLAIGAYYEQYF. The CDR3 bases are TGTGCCAGCAGCTTAGCAATCGGGGCCTACTACGAGCAGTACTTC.